The next 27 T cell receptor beta chains were all read from a single sample in a study of shared clonotypes between healthy human individuals. This table comes from immunoSEQ multiplex PCR, and its TCRdb copy is limited to in-frame clones, with some not included. Counted here are 2.3 million or so clones, just over 90% occurring once; the ten biggest clones make up 0.35% to 0.45%. Sequenced input: naive CD4+ T cells from PBMCs. As to subset: CD45RA+ positively selected. The receptors originated from a young man in good health. Some clones in this sample may be carry-over from other donors' samples.

The genes are TRBV5-4 and TRBJ2-7; D unclear. The CDR3 extends over 16 amino acids. The V gene's germline CDR1 is SGHNT and CDR2 YYREEE (reference sequence). V lost 0 bases and J lost 1, with 14 bases in between. The CDR3 DNA reads TGTGCCAGCAGCTTGGGATTCTTGGGCGGTTCCTACGAGCAGTACTTC. It specifies CASSLGFLGGSYEQYF.

This chain links TRBV15 with TRBJ1-4; no clear D. The germline CDR1 and CDR2 sequences are LNHNV and YYDKDF (reference sequence). V was clipped by 0 bases and J by 8 bases, with 16 bases between them. The CDR3 covers 16 residues. In DNA form, the CDR3 reads TGTGCCACCAGCAGAGATCCCCAGGCTACTGGGGAAAAACTGTTTTTT. Amino acids: CATSRDPQATGEKLFF.

The chain has TRBV28 and TRBJ2-5, with D unclear. This CDR3 region has 12 residues. CDR1 and CDR2 (germline): MDHEN, SYDVKM. V was cut by 8 bases and J by 2 bases, with 9 bases left in between. CDR3 sequence: CASAGFQETQYF. The CDR3 DNA reads TGTGCCAGCGCAGGATTTCAAGAGACCCAGTACTTC.

The chain has TRBV28 and TRBJ1-4; D not resolved. The V end was cut by 3 bases, the J end by 0 bases, with 8 bases between. CDR3 length: 15 amino acids. Germline V gene lookup returns CDR1 MDHEN and CDR2 SYDVKM. The CDR3 sequence is CASSLGVATNEKLFF. The CDR3 nucleotides are TGTGCCAGCAGTTTGGGCGTTGCAACTAATGAAAAACTGTTTTTT.

J is TRBJ1-1 and V is TRBV30, with TRBD1 identical over 7 bases. J was trimmed by 7 bases and V by 4 bases; bases with no gene match: 3. CDR1 is GTSNPN and CDR2 is SVGIG in the germline V gene (reference sequence). The CDR3 is made up of 11 amino acids. The CDR3 region is CAWMDRSEAFF. Here the CDR3 DNA reads TGTGCCTGGATGGACAGGAGTGAAGCTTTCTTT.

This clone appeared a few times. The same CDR3 can be traced to other DNA sequences in this sample. The chain couples TRBV20-1 to TRBJ1-4; no reliable D call. V dropped 3 bases and J dropped 8 bases, with 4 bases sitting between them. The germline gives CDR1 DFQATT, CDR2 SNEGSKA (reference sequence). The length of the CDR3 is 10 residues. CDR3 coding DNA: TGCAGTGCTAGGCGGGAAAAACTGTTTTTT. Protein product: CSARREKLFF.

This chain uses TRBV2 with TRBJ1-4, with D uncertain. V was pared by 8 bases and J by 1 base, with 11 bases between. This CDR3 is 14 amino acids long. The germline CDR1 and CDR2 sequences are SNHLY and FYNNEI. The CDR3 spells CASRQVRTNEKLFF. In nucleotides, the CDR3 is TGTGCCAGCCGTCAGGTCCGAACTAATGAAAAACTGTTTTTT. Using reference TRBV2 and TRBJ1-4 for the parts outside the CDR3, the full variable domain is EPEVTQTPSHQVTQMGQEVILRCVPISNHLYFYWYRQILGQKVEFLVSFYNNEISEKSEIFDDQFSVERPDGSNFTLKIRSTKLEDSAMYFCASRQVRTNEKLFFGSGTQLSVL.

The rearrangement uses TRBV5-1 and TRBJ2-1, with TRBD2 matching over 9 bases. Germline V lookup: CDR1 SGHRS, CDR2 YFSETQ. J was trimmed by 3 bases and V by 0 bases; bases with no gene match: 4. The CDR3 is 16 amino acids. The CDR3 here is CASSLGSSGVYNEQFF. CDR3 DNA: TGCGCCAGCAGCTTGGGATCTAGCGGGGTCTACAATGAGCAGTTCTTC.

The chain couples TRBV2 to TRBJ2-7; 10 positions match TRBD2. The trim removed 4 bases at V and 0 bases at J, leaving 12 bases unmatched. Germline V gives CDR1 SNHLY, CDR2 FYNNEI. The length of the CDR3 is 18 residues. The CDR3 DNA follows: TGTGCCAGCAGTGCCAGGGCTAGCGGGAGCCTTAGCTCCTACGAGCAGTACTTC. Amino acids: CASSARASGSLSSYEQYF.

This clone was observed a single time. The chain has TRBV11-1 and TRBJ2-7, with 8 bases that match TRBD2. Trimming took 0 bases from V and 6 from J; bases not matched to a gene: 10. The CDR3 has 16 residues. Per germline, CDR1 SGHAT and CDR2 FQDESV (reference sequence). The CDR3 DNA sequence: TGTGCCAGCAGCTTAGCGCGGGGAGCGGGAGTAGGCGAGCAGTACTTC. Its translation is CASSLARGAGVGEQYF.

This chain links TRBV18 with TRBJ2-5, with D possibly matching TRBD1 (6 bases). The germline V gene encodes CDR1 KGHSH and CDR2 LQKENI. V was pared by 6 bases and J by 4 bases, with 24 bases between. This CDR3 spans 17 amino acids. The CDR3 is CASSHRETVGEGETQYF. The CDR3 nucleotides are TGTGCCAGCTCCCACAGGGAGACAGTGGGTGAGGGAGAGACCCAGTACTTC.

This clone was counted once. The J gene is TRBJ2-7, the V gene TRBV2, with 9 bases that match TRBD1. The germline gives CDR1 SNHLY, CDR2 FYNNEI. This CDR3 region has 14 residues. The V segment lost 5 bases and the J segment 7 bases; nucleotides outside the gene matches: 9. For the CDR3, the DNA is TGTGCCAGCAGTAAACAGGGGGCCTCGGGAGAGCAGTACTTC. As protein: CASSKQGASGEQYF.

V is TRBV6-1 and J is TRBJ1-1; D is perhaps TRBD1 (6 bases). The CDR3 consists of 14 residues. V lost 7 bases and J 5 bases, leaving 17 bases between the germline ends. Germline loops: CDR1 MNHNS, CDR2 SASEGT. CDR3 amino acids: CASKGGRFNTEAFF. DNA of the CDR3: TGTGCCAGCAAAGGGGGGCGGTTTAATACTGAAGCTTTCTTT.

This CDR3 reads CASSQGQWTSGINEQFF. The DNA for the CDR3 is TGTGCCAGCAGTCAAGGACAGTGGACTAGCGGAATCAATGAGCAGTTCTTC. The rearrangement joins TRBV27 to TRBJ2-1; TRBD2 agrees at 10 bases. Germline CDR1 MNHEY, CDR2 SMNVEV (reference sequence). CDR3 length: 17 amino acids. The V segment lost 5 bases and the J segment 6 bases; nucleotides outside the gene matches: 13.

The chain carries TRBV7-2 and TRBJ1-2; the match to TRBD1 covers 8 bases. With V trimmed by 2 bases and J by 8 bases, 22 bases remained unmatched. Germline lookup yields CDR1 SGHTA and CDR2 FQGNSA. The CDR3 sequence is 19 residues long. The CDR3 DNA follows: TGTGCCAGCAGCTTAAGAGGGTCGGGACAGGCTTCTTCCTTGGGGGGCTACACCTTC. Translating it yields CASSLRGSGQASSLGGYTF.

The chain has TRBV18 and TRBJ2-7; either TRBD1 or TRBD2 may fit D (5 bases each). The V end was cut by 1 base, the J end by 1 base, with 11 bases between. Germline CDR1 and CDR2: KGHSH and LQKENI. The CDR3 consists of 15 residues. CDR3: CASSPQGSWSYEQYF. The CDR3 nucleotides read TGTGCCAGCTCACCACAGGGGAGTTGGTCCTACGAGCAGTACTTC. Complete variable domain (other parts from reference TRBV18 and TRBJ2-7): NAGVMQNPRHLVRRRGQEARLRCSPMKGHSHVYWYRQLPEEGLKFMVYLQKENIIDESGMPKERFSAEFPKEGPSILRIQQVVRGDSAAYFCASSPQGSWSYEQYFGPGTRLTVT.

The rearrangement links TRBV7-3 to TRBJ2-1; 9 bases line up with TRBD2. Germline V gene data show CDR1 as SGHTA and CDR2 as FQGTGA. The CDR3 contains 15 residues. The V and J ends lost 3 bases and 4 bases, in that order; junction bases with no gene match: 4. DNA for the CDR3: TGTGCCAGCAGCTTGGCACTAGCGGGTTACAATGAGCAGTTCTTC. Its translation is CASSLALAGYNEQFF.

V gene TRBV5-1 combines with J gene TRBJ2-2; D gene ambiguous. This CDR3 has 16 residues. Looked up from germline, CDR1 is SGHRS and CDR2 is YFSETQ. With 0 bases removed from V and 3 bases from J, the gap between germline ends came to 12 bases. CDR3: CASSLAISADTGELFF. The CDR3 coding sequence is TGCGCCAGCAGCTTGGCTATCAGTGCGGACACCGGGGAGCTGTTTTTT.

The chain employs TRBV9 and TRBJ2-1; TRBD1 is a possible D gene (7 bases). CDR3 size: 15 residues. Germline assignment: CDR1 SGDLS and CDR2 YYNGEE. The germline V and J ends were trimmed by 3 bases and 2 bases, with 12 bases remaining between them. The CDR3, as DNA: TGTGCCAGCAGCGACCCCAGGGGGGCCTACAATGAGCAGTTCTTC. This gives the protein CASSDPRGAYNEQFF.

This clone was picked up one time. This chain joins TRBV25-1 and TRBJ2-7; TRBD1 matches at 12 bases. The germline V gene has CDR1 MGHDK and CDR2 SYGVNS. J lost 9 bases, V lost 4 bases, and 13 bases had no gene match. The CDR3 consists of 16 residues. CDR3 sequence: CASSGISGQGARGQYF. In nucleotides, the CDR3 is TGTGCCAGCAGTGGAATCTCGGGACAGGGGGCGAGGGGGCAGTACTTC.

As regards this clone: An end of the junction differs from the germline gene, which may be a read error. The identical CDR3 is also encoded by other nucleotide sequences in the sample. The DNA for the CDR3 is TGCAGTGCTAGACGGGACTACGGCTACACCTTC. Residues: CSARRDYGYTF. The V and J genes are TRBV20-1 and TRBJ1-2; D may be TRBD1 (5 bases). The germline gives CDR1 DFQATT, CDR2 SNEGSKA (reference sequence). The CDR3 totals 11 residues.

The chain couples TRBV11-2 to TRBJ1-5; TRBD1 might be the D (6 bases). The CDR3 sequence is 14 residues long. Germline loops: CDR1 SGHAT, CDR2 FQNNGV. V was shortened by 4 bases and J by 7 bases, with 14 bases between the two germline ends. The CDR3 DNA is TGTGCCAGCAGCTCCTTACAGGGTGGCCAGCCCCAGCATTTT. Amino acids: CASSSLQGGQPQHF.

This sequence joins TRBV7-2 and TRBJ1-5, with D hard to call. The V gene lost 5 bases and the J gene lost 7 bases, with 15 bases spanning the gap. Germline assignment: CDR1 SGHTA and CDR2 FQGNSA. CDR3 length: 14 residues. CDR3 sequence (DNA): TGTGCCAGCAGCCGCAGCTCGAGGCGGCAGCCCCAGCATTTT. This encodes CASSRSSRRQPQHF.

V is TRBV30 and J is TRBJ1-2, with 8 bases that match TRBD1. Germline trimming cut 1 base from V and 6 bases from J; bases unmatched to any gene: 4. The CDR3 is made up of 13 amino acids. CDR1 is GTSNPN and CDR2 is SVGIG in the germline V gene (reference sequence). CDR3 coding DNA: TGTGCCTGGAGTGGACAGGGGCGTAATGGCTACACCTTC. It encodes CAWSGQGRNGYTF.

This sequence joins TRBV6-1 and TRBJ1-4; TRBD1 might be the D (5 bases). V was cut by 4 bases and J by 0 bases, with 15 bases left in between. The CDR3 sequence is 17 residues long. Germline V CDR1 and CDR2: MNHNS, SASEGT. Written as DNA, the CDR3 is TGTGCCAGCAGTGTATCCATCCGAGGGGCAACTAATGAAAAACTGTTTTTT. Translation: CASSVSIRGATNEKLFF.

The chain carries TRBV20-1 and TRBJ1-1; TRBD1 might be the D (6 bases). This CDR3 has 11 residues. CDR1 and CDR2 (germline): DFQATT, SNEGSKA (reference sequence). The V end lost 6 bases, the J end lost 11 bases, and 16 bases lay between the germline ends. DNA of the CDR3: TGCAGTGCCAATGTACAGGGTTCGGCTTTCTTT. This sequence encodes CSANVQGSAFF.

The chain combines TRBV18 with TRBJ2-3, with TRBD1 as a possible D gene (6 bases). Germline-derived CDR1 and CDR2 are KGHSH and LQKENI. Trimming removed 3 bases from V and 0 bases from J, with 19 bases in between. There are 18 residues in the CDR3. In nucleotides, the CDR3 is TGTGCCAGCTCACCTTTTATACAGGGTGGTTCTAGCACAGATACGCAGTATTTT. This gives the protein CASSPFIQGGSSTDTQYF.